Listed below are T cell receptor beta chains from one sample, sequenced in a study of technical replicates of blood from several donors. Data came from immunoSEQ multiplex PCR; TCRdb stores just in-frame clones and leaves some out. The data contain tens of thousands of clones, over 90% of them singletons. Material for sequencing was T cells isolated from PBMCs. The receptor source for this set is a human donor in good health. The CDR3 runs from the conserved cysteine through the conserved F or W.

TRBV9	TRBJ1-1	CASSETPTDRGVEAFF
TRBV27	TRBJ2-3	CASSLIRREMGLTDTQYF
TRBV30	TRBJ2-7	CAWGQGVSHEQYF
TRBV28	TRBJ2-3	CASSLGTSGRGPYF
TRBV27	TRBJ2-2	CASSYIDTPGELFF
TRBV28	TRBJ1-2	CASRGQGAGGYTF
TRBV2	TRBJ2-3	CASRVILLAGPFETDTQYF
TRBV28	TRBJ2-3	CARSYRVADTQYF
TRBV7-3	TRBJ2-1	CASSSGTSGRSPYNEQFF
TRBV28	TRBJ1-1	CASSPDRSYTEAFF
TRBV27	TRBJ2-1	CASSRGTRSDSEQFF
TRBV7-9	TRBJ2-7	CASSLSQGEQYF
TRBV9	TRBJ2-7	CASSPRGDPLEQYF
TRBV27	TRBJ2-7	CASSSRGLSYEQYF